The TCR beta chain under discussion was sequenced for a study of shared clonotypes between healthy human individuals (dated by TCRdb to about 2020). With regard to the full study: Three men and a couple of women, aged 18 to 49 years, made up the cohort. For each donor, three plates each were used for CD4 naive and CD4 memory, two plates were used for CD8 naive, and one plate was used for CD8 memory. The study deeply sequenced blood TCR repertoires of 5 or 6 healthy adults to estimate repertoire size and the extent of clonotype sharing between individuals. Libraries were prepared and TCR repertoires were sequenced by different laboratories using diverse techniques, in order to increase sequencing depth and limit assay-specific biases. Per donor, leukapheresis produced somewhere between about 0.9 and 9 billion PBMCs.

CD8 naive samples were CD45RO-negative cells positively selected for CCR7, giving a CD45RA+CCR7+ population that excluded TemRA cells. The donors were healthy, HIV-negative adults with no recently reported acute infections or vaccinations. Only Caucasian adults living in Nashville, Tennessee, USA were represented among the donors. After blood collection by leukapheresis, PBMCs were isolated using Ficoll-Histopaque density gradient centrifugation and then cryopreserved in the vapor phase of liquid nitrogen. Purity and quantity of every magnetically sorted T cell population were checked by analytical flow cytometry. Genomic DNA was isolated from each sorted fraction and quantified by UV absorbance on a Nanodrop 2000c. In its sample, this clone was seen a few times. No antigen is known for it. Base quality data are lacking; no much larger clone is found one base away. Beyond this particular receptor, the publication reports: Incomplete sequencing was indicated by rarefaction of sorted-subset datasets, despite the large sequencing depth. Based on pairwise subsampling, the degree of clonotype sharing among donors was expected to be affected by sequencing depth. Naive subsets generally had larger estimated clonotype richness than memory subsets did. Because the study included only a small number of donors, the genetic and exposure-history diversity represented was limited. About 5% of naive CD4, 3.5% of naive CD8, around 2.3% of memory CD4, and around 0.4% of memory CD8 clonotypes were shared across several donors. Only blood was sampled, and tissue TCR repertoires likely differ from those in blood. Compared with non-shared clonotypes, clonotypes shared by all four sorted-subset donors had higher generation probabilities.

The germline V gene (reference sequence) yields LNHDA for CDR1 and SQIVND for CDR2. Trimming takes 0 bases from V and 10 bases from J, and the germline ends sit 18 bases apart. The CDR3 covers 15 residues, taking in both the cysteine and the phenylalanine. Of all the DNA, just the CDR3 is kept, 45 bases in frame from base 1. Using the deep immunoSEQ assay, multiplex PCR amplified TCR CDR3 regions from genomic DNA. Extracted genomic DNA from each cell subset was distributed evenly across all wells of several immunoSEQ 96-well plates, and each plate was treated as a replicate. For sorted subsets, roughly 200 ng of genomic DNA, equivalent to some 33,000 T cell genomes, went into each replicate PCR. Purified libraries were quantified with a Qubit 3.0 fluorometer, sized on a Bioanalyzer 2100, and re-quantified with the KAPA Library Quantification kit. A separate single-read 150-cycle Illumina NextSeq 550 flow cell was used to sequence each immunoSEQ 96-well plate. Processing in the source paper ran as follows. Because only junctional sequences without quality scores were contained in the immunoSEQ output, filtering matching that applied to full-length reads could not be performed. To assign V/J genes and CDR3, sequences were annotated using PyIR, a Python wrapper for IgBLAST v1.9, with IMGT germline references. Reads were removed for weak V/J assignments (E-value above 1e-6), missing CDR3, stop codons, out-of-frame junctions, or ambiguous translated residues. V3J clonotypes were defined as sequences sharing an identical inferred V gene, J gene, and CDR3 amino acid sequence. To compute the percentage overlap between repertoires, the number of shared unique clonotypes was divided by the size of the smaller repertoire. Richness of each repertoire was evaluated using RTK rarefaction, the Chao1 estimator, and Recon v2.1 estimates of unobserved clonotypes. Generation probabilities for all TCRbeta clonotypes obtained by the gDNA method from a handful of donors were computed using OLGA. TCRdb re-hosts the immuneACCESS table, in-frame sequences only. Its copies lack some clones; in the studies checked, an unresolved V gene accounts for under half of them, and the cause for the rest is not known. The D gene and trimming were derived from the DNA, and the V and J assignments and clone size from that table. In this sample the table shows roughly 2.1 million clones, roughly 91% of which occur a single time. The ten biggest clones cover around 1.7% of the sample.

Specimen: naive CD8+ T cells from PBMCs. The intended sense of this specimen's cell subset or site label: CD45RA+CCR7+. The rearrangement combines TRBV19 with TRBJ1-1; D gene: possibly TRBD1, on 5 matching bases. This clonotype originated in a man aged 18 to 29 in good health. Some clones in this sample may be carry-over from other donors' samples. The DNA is TGTGCCAGTAGTATAGACCCCCTCGACCTTGGGGGAGCTTTCTTT. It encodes CASSIDPLDLGGAFF.